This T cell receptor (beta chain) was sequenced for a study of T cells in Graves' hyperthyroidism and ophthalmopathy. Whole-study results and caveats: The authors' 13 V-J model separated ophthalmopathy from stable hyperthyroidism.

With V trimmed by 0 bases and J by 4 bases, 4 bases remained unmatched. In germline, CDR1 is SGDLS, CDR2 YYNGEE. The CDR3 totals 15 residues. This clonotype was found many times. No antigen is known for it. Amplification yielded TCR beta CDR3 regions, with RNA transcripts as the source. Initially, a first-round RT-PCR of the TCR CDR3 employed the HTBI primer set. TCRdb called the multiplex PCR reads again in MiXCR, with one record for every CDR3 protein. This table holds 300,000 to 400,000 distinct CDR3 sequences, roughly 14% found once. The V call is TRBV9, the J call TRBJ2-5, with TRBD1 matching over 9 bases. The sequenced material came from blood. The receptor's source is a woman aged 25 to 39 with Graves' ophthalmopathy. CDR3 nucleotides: TGTGCCAGCAGCGTAGACGACAGGGGGGGAGAGACCCAGTACTTC. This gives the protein CASSVDDRGGETQYF.